The T cell receptor beta chain described here comes from a study of cytotoxic CD8 clonotypes in ibrutinib-treated CLL. The table came from immunoSEQ multiplex PCR; TCRdb's copy has only in-frame clones and leaves some out. Found here are 250,000 to 350,000 clones, 60% to 80% of them singletons; the top ten hold roughly 5.7%. CDR3 length: 16 amino acids. Germline-derived CDR1 and CDR2 are MDHEN and SYDVKM. J was trimmed by 3 bases and V by 3 bases; bases with no gene match: 9. The sequence derives from a human donor with chronic lymphocytic leukemia. This material consisted of PBMCs, taken at disease progression, from a patient treated with ibrutinib. The rearrangement joins TRBV28 to TRBJ2-7; 9 bases are a match to TRBD1. CDR3: CASSFVTGGWYYEQYF. CDR3 DNA sequence: TGTGCCAGCAGTTTCGTGACAGGGGGATGGTACTACGAGCAGTACTTC.